This T cell receptor (beta chain) was retrieved from a study of T-cell memory formation after mild COVID-19. Overall study results and limits: The second-wave clones peaking on day 37 were not confirmed as SARS-CoV-2-specific. CD4/CD8 balance held among clones contracting day 15 to 85, and later expanders leaned CD4+.

On this clonotype: The antigen remains undetermined.

The CDR3 is 15 amino acids. The V segment lost 5 bases and the J segment 4 bases; nucleotides outside the gene matches: 7. The V gene's germline CDR1 is SGHKS and CDR2 YYEKEE (reference sequence). TCRdb ran MiXCR on the 5' RACE reads and lists one entry per CDR3 protein. The sample lists 350,000 to 500,000 distinct CDR3 sequences, under 25% seen once, with about an eighth in the top ten. Sequenced input: PBMCs or a T cell subset sorted from them (not recorded which). The genes are TRBV5-5 and TRBJ2-5; TRBD2 matches 11 bases. The receptor's source is an adult woman who had mild COVID-19 (a few samples of this study predate the infection). Cell type and time point are not known. The CDR3 region is CASRIAGGLSETQYF. CDR3 DNA sequence: TGTGCCAGCAGAATAGCGGGGGGGCTGTCAGAGACCCAGTACTTC.